The 18 T cell receptor beta chains reported below all come from one sample, sequenced in a study of vaccination effects on CD4 cells after COVID-19. Data came from immunoSEQ multiplex PCR; TCRdb stores just in-frame clones and leaves some out. The sample includes fewer than 40,000 clones, about 72% seen only once; the top ten take 25% to 30%. Using viral peptide pools, the ViraFEST assay grew out antigen-specific CD4+ T cells prior to sequencing. Cells that had been cultured for roughly 9 days were the source of isolated CD4+ T cells. These TCRs' antigens remain unknown. The material sequenced was CD4+ T cells from PBMCs cultured with HCoV-229E spike peptides, taken before COVID-19 vaccination. These receptors all stem from a human donor who received a COVID-19 vaccine.

The CDR3 DNA reads TGTGCCAGCAGCCGGTGGCAGTTGAACACCGGGGAGCTGTTTTTT. Its translation: CASSRWQLNTGELFF. This chain uses TRBV5-4 with TRBJ2-2; D is ambiguous. The CDR3 sequence is 15 residues long. CDR1 is SGHNT and CDR2 is YYREEE in the germline V gene (reference sequence). The germline V and J ends were trimmed by 4 bases and 1 base, with 11 bases remaining between them.

The V and J genes are TRBV5-1 and TRBJ2-1, with TRBD2 as a possible D gene (6 bases). Trimming left V 1 base short and J 10 bases short, with 15 bases between. The germline V gene encodes CDR1 SGHRS and CDR2 YFSETQ. This CDR3 spans 14 amino acids. The CDR3 DNA is TGCGCCAGCAGCTTGAATAGCGGCTCCAGAGAGCAGTTCTTC. Protein: CASSLNSGSREQFF.

This clone was found a few times. The gene calls are TRBV7-8 and TRBJ1-1; D is ambiguous. Per the germline V gene, CDR1 is SGHVS and CDR2 is FQNEAQ. V was pared by 1 base and J by 1 base, with 7 bases between. This CDR3 spans 14 amino acids. The CDR3 bases are TGTGCCAGCAGCTTAGAAGCAGGGAACACTGAAGCTTTCTTT. This codes for CASSLEAGNTEAFF. Together with reference TRBV7-8 and TRBJ1-1, the CDR3 gives the full variable domain: GAGVSQSPRYKVAKRGQDVALRCDPISGHVSLFWYQQALGQGPEFLTYFQNEAQLDKSGLPSDRFFAERPEGSVSTLKIQRTQQEDSAVYLCASSLEAGNTEAFFGQGTRLTVV.

The chain combines TRBV2 with TRBJ1-1; weak D call: TRBD1 (5 bases). This CDR3 spans 14 amino acids. Between the trimmed V and J ends, which lost 4 bases and 5 bases, there was a span of 14 bases. Germline CDR1 SNHLY, CDR2 FYNNEI. The CDR3 here is CASSVREGRTEAFF. DNA for the CDR3: TGTGCCAGCAGTGTGAGGGAGGGGAGAACTGAAGCTTTCTTT.

The chain recombines TRBV9 with TRBJ2-1; 7 positions match TRBD1. The CDR3 sequence is 15 residues long. The trim removed 1 base at V and 3 bases at J, leaving 4 bases unmatched. Germline V gene lookup returns CDR1 SGDLS and CDR2 YYNGEE. The CDR3 nucleotides read TGTGCCAGCAGCGTAACCGGGACAGACTACAATGAGCAGTTCTTC. Translation gives CASSVTGTDYNEQFF.

The chain is built from TRBV9 and TRBJ2-7, with D perhaps TRBD2 (6 bases). The V end was cut by 4 bases, the J end by 2 bases, with 13 bases between. CDR3 size: 14 residues. Germline V gene lookup returns CDR1 SGDLS and CDR2 YYNGEE. CDR3 loop: CASSSGRDPYEQYF. The CDR3, as DNA: TGTGCCAGCAGCAGTGGGCGGGACCCCTACGAGCAGTACTTC.

This clone was observed a handful of times. This chain uses TRBV5-8 with TRBJ1-1, with TRBD1 identical over 7 bases. Germline CDR1 reads SGHTS; CDR2 reads YDEGEE. This CDR3 has 14 amino acids. Losses at the gene ends were 0 bases for V and 5 bases for J; bases not matched to a gene: 4. This CDR3 reads CASSLDRGTTEAFF. The DNA for the CDR3 is TGTGCCAGCAGCTTGGACAGGGGAACGACTGAAGCTTTCTTT. The whole variable domain, filled in from reference TRBV5-8 and TRBJ1-1, reads EAGVTQSPTHLIKTRGQQATLRCSPISGHTSVYWYQQALGLGLQFLLWYDEGEERNRGNFPPRFSGRQFPNYSSELNVNALELEDSALYLCASSLDRGTTEAFFGQGTRLTVV.

The V call is TRBV6-5, the J call TRBJ2-1, with D possibly being TRBD2 (6 bases). This CDR3 is built from 16 residues. V was pared by 0 bases and J by 3 bases, with 12 bases between. Germline values: CDR1 MNHEY, CDR2 SVGAGI. The CDR3 bases are TGTGCCAGCAGTTACTCGCCCGCGGGATTCTACAATGAGCAGTTCTTC. Its protein is CASSYSPAGFYNEQFF.

V and J are TRBV7-2 and TRBJ1-1; 8 bases are shared with TRBD1. CDR1 is SGHTA and CDR2 is FQGNSA in the germline V gene. The V gene end was trimmed by 0 bases and the J gene end by 8 bases; junction bases not matched to a gene: 14. This CDR3 is built from 17 residues. The CDR3 DNA reads TGTGCCAGCAGCTTAGCTCCATCCTTACTCAGGGGGCGCGAAGCTTTCTTT. Translation gives CASSLAPSLLRGREAFF.

The gene calls are TRBV7-2 and TRBJ2-7; weak D call: TRBD1 (6 bases). Trimming took 5 bases from V and 0 from J, leaving 23 bases between them. The CDR3 spans 18 residues. From germline, CDR1 is SGHTA and CDR2 FQGNSA. The CDR3 coding sequence is TGTGCCAGCAGCCGGGGACAAAACCATATACAGAGCTCCTACGAGCAGTACTTC. This translates into CASSRGQNHIQSSYEQYF.

The chain recombines TRBV5-1 with TRBJ2-5; TRBD1 matches at 7 bases. CDR3 length equals 17 residues. V lost 3 bases to trimming and J lost 2 bases; unmatched junction nucleotides: 13. Germline loops: CDR1 SGHRS, CDR2 YFSETQ. The CDR3 nucleotides read TGCGCCAGCAGCTGGGACATGACAGGGCGACAGCAAGAGACCCAGTACTTC. It yields the protein CASSWDMTGRQQETQYF.

With regard to this clone: Relative to the germline gene, one junction end is altered; a read error may explain this. This sequence joins TRBV29-1 and TRBJ1-2; 8 positions agree with TRBD1. The V gene's germline CDR1 is SQVTM and CDR2 ANQGSEA. The CDR3 is 13 residues long. The DNA of the CDR3 is TGCAGCGTCGAAGGACAGGGTTCTTCTGGCTACACCTTC. As protein: CSVEGQGSSGYTF.

This chain links TRBV7-2 with TRBJ2-7; possibly TRBD2 for D (5 bases). Trimming pared 3 bases from V and 5 bases from J, leaving 8 bases between. The length of the CDR3 is 12 residues. In germline, CDR1 is SGHTA, CDR2 FQGNSA. The CDR3 loop is CASSLTMDEQYF. The CDR3 nucleotides are TGTGCCAGCAGCTTGACTATGGACGAGCAGTACTTC.

V is TRBV27 and J is TRBJ2-1; 12 nucleotides agree with TRBD2. CDR1 MNHEY and CDR2 SMNVEV come from the germline V gene (reference sequence). The V segment lost 1 base and the J segment 7 bases; nucleotides outside the gene matches: 8. The CDR3 covers 17 residues. The CDR3 DNA reads as TGTGCCAGCAGTTTATTCCTAACTAGCGGGAGGAGGAATGAGCAGTTCTTC. Its translation is CASSLFLTSGRRNEQFF.

The chain uses TRBV19 and TRBJ1-2; 7 bases align to TRBD1. Trimming at V came to 5 bases and at J to 7 bases, leaving 10 bases not matched to a gene. Looked up from germline, CDR1 is LNHDA and CDR2 is SQIVND (reference sequence). The CDR3 loop spans 14 amino acids. The CDR3 here is CASSPQGGSGGYTF. CDR3 coding DNA: TGTGCCAGTAGTCCCCAGGGGGGGAGCGGTGGCTACACCTTC.

J is TRBJ2-1 and V is TRBV19; D is perhaps TRBD2 (6 bases). Trimming pared 3 bases from V and 9 bases from J, leaving 12 bases between. The CDR3 runs to 13 residues. CDR1 is LNHDA, CDR2 SQIVND, per germline (reference sequence). The CDR3 nucleotides read TGTGCCAGTAGTATCTCCGGGACTCCTGAGCAGTTCTTC. This translates into CASSISGTPEQFF.

V is TRBV11-3 and J is TRBJ2-1, with D maybe TRBD1 (6 bases). The CDR3 is made up of 16 amino acids. Germline assignment: CDR1 SGHNT and CDR2 YENEEA. Trimming took off 5 bases at V and 4 bases at J, with 18 bases between the two ends. The CDR3 region is CASSHARGTPYNEQFF. The DNA for the CDR3 is TGTGCCAGCAGCCACGCTAGGGGGACCCCTTACAATGAGCAGTTCTTC.

This chain connects TRBV24-1 to TRBJ2-1; 10 nucleotides line up with TRBD2. CDR1 KGHDR and CDR2 SFDVKD come from the germline V gene. The CDR3 has 15 amino acids. With 1 base clipped from V and 8 bases from J, the junction kept 4 bases outside the gene matches. CDR3 sequence: CATSDFPSGSDEQFF. CDR3 DNA sequence: TGTGCCACCAGTGATTTCCCTAGCGGGAGCGATGAGCAGTTCTTC.